This TCR beta chain was retrieved from a study of post-analysis software for immune sequencing data. Whole-study results and caveats: Compared with controls, patients showed significantly lower normalized Chao1 diversity. TRBV5-6, TRBV5-1 and TRBV20-1 were among roughly 5 TRBV segments more frequent in patients than controls.

CDR1 is LGHNT, CDR2 FRNRAP, per germline. The V gene end was trimmed by 6 bases and the J gene end by 5 bases; junction bases not matched to a gene: 4. This CDR3 contains 14 residues. Built from TCR beta cDNA, the libraries had unique molecular identifiers in them. Between roughly 1 and 11 million T cells gave rise to some 490,000 cDNA molecules. MiXCR, run by TCRdb on the PCR reads, gives a single entry per CDR3 protein. The repertoire holds roughly 430,000 distinct CDR3 sequences, 39% seen once, with 6.5% to 8% in the top ten. This clonotype occurred a few times. Its antigen is still unknown. V gene TRBV12-5 combines with J gene TRBJ2-1, with TRBD1 matching over 10 bases. The sequence derives from a girl aged 2-10 years with multiple sclerosis. Sample: blood. The DNA for the CDR3 is TGTGCTAGTGGGGGGGGACAGGGGCACAATGAGCAGTTCTTC. This codes for CASGGGQGHNEQFF.